The 20 T cell receptor beta chains listed next were all sequenced from one sample in a study of cytomegalovirus exposure and HLA in healthy donors. The PCR employed 60 Vbeta primers together with 13 Jbeta primers. Profiling relied on immunoSEQ multiplex PCR, and the TCRdb table lists in-frame clones only, not all of them. The sample has about 35,000 clones, about 80% seen once. Sequenced material: PBMCs. The receptors shown here come from a male donor in good health and CMV-seronegative.

The chain employs TRBV5-1 and TRBJ2-1, with TRBD2 matching 10 bases. This CDR3 is built from 17 residues. Germline loops: CDR1 SGHRS, CDR2 YFSETQ. The V and J ends lost 2 bases and 1 base, in that order; junction bases with no gene match: 6. In DNA form, the CDR3 reads TGCGCCAGCAGCTTCCCTAGCGGGGGCTCGTCCTACAATGAGCAGTTCTTC. Protein sequence: CASSFPSGGSSYNEQFF.

The chain recombines TRBV28 with TRBJ1-2; D unresolved. CDR1 is MDHEN, CDR2 SYDVKM, per germline. The CDR3 is 14 amino acids. V was clipped by 6 bases and J by 4 bases, with 15 bases between them. The CDR3 reads CASSFPGGSYGYTF. CDR3 bases: TGTGCCAGCAGCTTCCCGGGAGGGTCCTATGGCTACACCTTC.

This chain joins TRBV30 and TRBJ1-4; a weak D match, TRBD1 (5 bases). CDR1 GTSNPN and CDR2 SVGIG come from the germline V gene (reference sequence). V shed 6 bases and J shed 2 bases, with 16 bases lying between them. This CDR3 spans 15 amino acids. This CDR3 reads CACPLGGTTNEKLFF. For the CDR3, the DNA is TGTGCCTGTCCCCTCGGGGGAACGACTAATGAAAAACTGTTTTTT.

This clone was counted once. This chain links TRBV29-1 with TRBJ2-5; 7 nucleotides line up with TRBD1. CDR1 SQVTM and CDR2 ANQGSEA come from the germline V gene. Trimming at V came to 7 bases and at J to 1 base, leaving 6 bases not matched to a gene. The CDR3 sequence is 13 residues long. The CDR3 loop is CSAGQAAQETQYF. Written as DNA, the CDR3 is TGCAGCGCCGGACAGGCCGCCCAAGAGACCCAGTACTTC.

This chain links TRBV6-5 with TRBJ1-2; a possible D gene is TRBD1 (5 bases). This CDR3 is built from 13 residues. V was cut by 2 bases and J by 2 bases, with 6 bases left in between. Germline-derived CDR1 and CDR2 are MNHEY and SVGAGI. The DNA for the CDR3 is TGTGCCAGCAGTTACGACAGCAACTATGGCTACACCTTC. Its protein is CASSYDSNYGYTF.

The J gene is TRBJ1-5, the V gene TRBV30; TRBD1 matches at 8 bases. Germline values: CDR1 GTSNPN, CDR2 SVGIG (reference sequence). This CDR3 region has 14 residues. V trimming: 4 bases; J trimming: 2 bases; junction bases outside the gene matches: 4. The CDR3 DNA reads as TGTGCCTGGAACCCGGGACAGGGCAATCAGCCCCAGCATTTT. Protein: CAWNPGQGNQPQHF. Filled out from reference TRBV30 and TRBJ1-5, the complete variable domain reads SQTIHQWPATLVQPVGSPLSLECTVEGTSNPNLYWYRQAAGRGLQLLFYSVGIGQISSEVPQNLSASRPQDRQFILSSKKLLLSDSGFYLCAWNPGQGNQPQHFGDGTRLSIL.

The chain carries TRBV7-2 and TRBJ1-1; weak D call: TRBD1 (5 bases). This CDR3 has 14 residues. CDR1 is SGHTA and CDR2 is FQGNSA in the germline V gene. The V end was cut by 1 base, the J end by 6 bases, with 12 bases between. The DNA for the CDR3 is TGTGCCAGCAGCTTAGATCCAGGGTGGTCTGAAGCTTTCTTT. It translates to CASSLDPGWSEAFF.

The chain employs TRBV19 and TRBJ1-5; the D gene is possibly TRBD1 (6 bases). There are 13 residues in the CDR3. Germline-derived CDR1 and CDR2 are LNHDA and SQIVND (reference sequence). V was trimmed by 10 bases and J by 2 bases, leaving 12 bases between them. Here the CDR3 reads CATEGDGNQPQHF. CDR3 in DNA: TGTGCCACCGAGGGGGATGGCAATCAGCCCCAGCATTTT.

CDR3 protein: CASSMGLAGGQETQYF. The CDR3 DNA is TGTGCCAGCAGCATGGGACTAGCGGGAGGCCAAGAGACCCAGTACTTC. The chain recombines TRBV7-2 with TRBJ2-5; 15 nucleotides line up with TRBD2. This CDR3 has 16 amino acids. CDR1 is SGHTA, CDR2 FQGNSA, per germline. After removal of 5 bases from V and 1 base from J, the junction contained 2 bases not matched to a gene.

CDR3 loop: CASSESIQGRYEQYF. In DNA, the CDR3 is TGCGCCAGCAGTGAGTCGATACAGGGGCGGTACGAGCAGTACTTC. V and J are TRBV10-1 and TRBJ2-7, with TRBD1 matching over 7 bases. CDR1 WNHNN and CDR2 SYGVQD come from the germline V gene (reference sequence). Germline trimming cut 0 bases from V and 4 bases from J; bases unmatched to any gene: 6. This CDR3 comprises 15 residues.

This clone was seen a handful of times. The chain joins TRBV5-6 to TRBJ2-5, with 7 positions matching TRBD1. TRBJ2-7 explains the end of the DNA better; the J call may be wrong. The CDR3 has 13 residues. Germline V gene lookup returns CDR1 SGHDT and CDR2 YYEEEE. CDR3 amino acids: CASSPEDRVEQYF. The CDR3 region has the DNA TGTGCCAGCAGCCCCGAAGACAGGGTCGAGCAGTACTTC.

This chain connects TRBV12-5 to TRBJ1-6; D is unresolved. The V end lost 2 bases, the J end lost 0 bases, and 8 bases lay between the germline ends. The CDR3 contains 16 residues. Germline CDR1 and CDR2: LGHNT and FRNRAP. The CDR3 here is CASGLLPSSYNSPLHF. The CDR3 bases are TGTGCTAGTGGTTTGTTGCCGAGCTCCTATAATTCACCCCTCCACTTT.

This clone occurred a few times. The rearrangement joins TRBV28 to TRBJ1-1; perhaps TRBD1 as D (5 bases). Looked up from germline, CDR1 is MDHEN and CDR2 is SYDVKM. Trimming cost V 1 base and J 1 base, with 10 bases left between them. The CDR3 covers 15 residues. The CDR3 nucleotides are TGTGCCAGCAGTTTATTGGGACTCGGGAACACTGAAGCTTTCTTT. Residues: CASSLLGLGNTEAFF.

The chain couples TRBV5-4 to TRBJ1-2; D not resolved. V was trimmed by 5 bases and J by 8 bases, leaving 34 bases between them. The germline V gene encodes CDR1 SGHNT and CDR2 YYREEE (reference sequence). CDR3 length equals 19 residues. CDR3 sequence (DNA): TGTGCCAGCAGACGGTTATCGGGGAACAGACTCGAGAACCCGAGGGGCTACACCTTC. This encodes CASRRLSGNRLENPRGYTF.

The chain recombines TRBV6-1 with TRBJ1-1, with 8 bases fitting TRBD1. Germline assignment: CDR1 MNHNS and CDR2 SASEGT. CDR3 length equals 15 residues. V gave up 3 bases and J gave up 4 bases; unmatched junction bases: 7. The CDR3 loop is CASSDPGQEGTEAFF. The CDR3 DNA sequence: TGTGCCAGCAGTGACCCGGGACAGGAAGGCACTGAAGCTTTCTTT.

This chain links TRBV18 with TRBJ1-4, with TRBD1 identical over 10 bases. CDR1 KGHSH and CDR2 LQKENI come from the germline V gene. Trimming cost V 6 bases and J 6 bases; bases outside gene matches: 7. The CDR3 extends over 15 amino acids. CDR3 protein: CASSRGQGIDEKLFF. CDR3 nucleotide sequence: TGTGCCAGCTCTCGGGGACAGGGGATTGATGAAAAACTGTTTTTT.

This rearrangement joins TRBV27 to TRBJ2-7, with a tentative D call TRBD2 (5 bases). Trimming removed 0 bases from V and 4 bases from J, with 13 bases in between. The CDR3 spans 15 residues. Germline V gene data show CDR1 as MNHEY and CDR2 as SMNVEV (reference sequence). The CDR3 nucleotides are TGTGCCAGCAGTTTATCGCTACTGACTAATTACGAGCAGTACTTC. Encoded protein: CASSLSLLTNYEQYF.

This chain links TRBV27 with TRBJ2-7; D might be TRBD2 (6 bases). V lost 8 bases, J lost 6 bases, and 14 bases lay in between. CDR1 is MNHEY and CDR2 is SMNVEV in the germline V gene (reference sequence). The CDR3 covers 12 residues. CDR3 amino acids: CASRTFGGEQYF. Here the CDR3 DNA reads TGTGCCAGCCGTACTTTCGGGGGCGAGCAGTACTTC.

The gene calls are TRBV15 and TRBJ2-3, with D possibly matching TRBD1 (8 bases). The CDR3 is 16 amino acids. The germline CDR1 and CDR2 sequences are LNHNV and YYDKDF (reference sequence). Trimming shortened V by 4 bases and J by 2 bases, and 16 bases separated the two germline ends. In DNA, the CDR3 is TGTGCCACCAGCAATTCACAGGGGGGGGACACAGATACGCAGTATTTT. As protein: CATSNSQGGDTDTQYF.

The rearrangement links TRBV12-5 to TRBJ1-3, with D unclear. The CDR3 has 13 residues. Trimming removed 6 bases from V and 4 bases from J, with 10 bases in between. Germline V lookup: CDR1 LGHNT, CDR2 FRNRAP. The CDR3 DNA reads TGTGCTAGTGGCTATTCCTCGGGAAACACCATATATTTT. Protein product: CASGYSSGNTIYF.